Below are 18 T cell receptor beta chains sequenced from a single sample in a study of OX40 agonist ivuxolimab in advanced cancers. The assay was immunoSEQ multiplex PCR, and TCRdb's table has in-frame clones only and misses some. The sample lists about 79,000 clones, 92% occurring once. The sample was CD4+ or CD8+ T cells sorted from blood, taken in a trial of the OX40 agonist ivuxolimab. The receptors shown here come from an adult with an advanced solid tumor such as melanoma, head and neck, liver or kidney cancer.

The rearrangement joins TRBV28 to TRBJ2-7; 8 bases map to TRBD2. The CDR3 sequence is 15 residues long. Germline V CDR1 and CDR2: MDHEN, SYDVKM. J gave up 2 bases and V 5 bases, and 8 bases lay outside the gene matches. The CDR3 DNA follows: TGTGCCAGCAGTGCGACTAGCGACCCTACCTACGAGCAGTACTTC. This gives the protein CASSATSDPTYEQYF.

The CDR3 DNA sequence: TGTGCCAGCAGTTCCGGCGGGCTCGGGACCCAGTACTTC. Protein product: CASSSGGLGTQYF. The J gene is TRBJ2-5, the V gene TRBV6-1; perhaps TRBD2 as D (5 bases). Between the trimmed V and J ends, which lost 5 bases and 7 bases, there was a span of 14 bases. This CDR3 spans 13 amino acids. CDR1 and CDR2 from the germline V gene are MNHNS and SASEGT.

The V call is TRBV2, the J call TRBJ1-3; D remains unclear. CDR1 SNHLY and CDR2 FYNNEI come from the germline V gene. Trimming removed 4 bases at V and 4 bases at J, with 11 bases between. The CDR3 spans 14 residues. CDR3 residues: CASSAEGEGNTIYF. CDR3 DNA: TGTGCCAGCAGTGCGGAGGGAGAAGGAAACACCATATATTTT.

This chain connects TRBV11-3 to TRBJ1-1; D possibly corresponds to TRBD1 (5 bases). Looked up from germline, CDR1 is SGHNT and CDR2 is YENEEA. The V gene lost 5 bases and the J gene lost 1 base, with 11 bases spanning the gap. The CDR3 is made up of 14 amino acids. The DNA for the CDR3 is TGTGCCAGCAGCCTACGGGGGGGGAACACTGAAGCTTTCTTT. It yields the protein CASSLRGGNTEAFF.

V usage is TRBV9 and J usage is TRBJ2-5, with 8 positions matching TRBD2. The CDR3 sequence is 18 residues long. The germline V gene has CDR1 SGDLS and CDR2 YYNGEE. Trimming removed 0 bases from V and 1 base from J; junction bases left unmatched: 11. CDR3 amino acids: CASSVEFAAGVLQETQYF. The CDR3 DNA is TGTGCCAGCAGCGTAGAATTCGCAGCGGGAGTCCTCCAAGAGACCCAGTACTTC.

The rearrangement joins TRBV5-8 to TRBJ2-1, with 9 positions matching TRBD2. The CDR3 runs to 20 residues. Looked up from germline, CDR1 is SGHTS and CDR2 is YDEGEE. V gave up 3 bases and J gave up 8 bases; unmatched junction bases: 24. CDR3 coding DNA: TGTGCCAGCAGCTGGAGCGTGGGGCAGGCTTTCGGCGGGAGGGGGGATGAGCAGTTCTTC. It codes for CASSWSVGQAFGGRGDEQFF.

The chain links TRBV6-4 to TRBJ2-1; D tentatively fits TRBD1 or TRBD2 (6 bases each). V lost 0 bases to trimming and J lost 2 bases, with 11 bases between them. Germline CDR1 is MRHNA and CDR2 is SNTAGT. The length of the CDR3 is 16 residues. The CDR3 spells CASSDSTGGAYNEQFF. For the CDR3, the DNA is TGTGCCAGCAGTGACTCGACCGGGGGCGCCTACAATGAGCAGTTCTTC.

J is TRBJ2-7 and V is TRBV7-2; 10 bases fit TRBD2. The germline CDR1 and CDR2 sequences are SGHTA and FQGNSA. This CDR3 has 15 amino acids. V was clipped by 5 bases and J by 3 bases; unmatched bases: 7. The CDR3 bases are TGTGCCAGCAGCCTCGGGACTAGCGATGTCTACGAGCAGTACTTC. This translates into CASSLGTSDVYEQYF.

In this sample, this clone turned up once. V gene TRBV7-2 combines with J gene TRBJ2-2; 7 positions match TRBD2. CDR1 is SGHTA, CDR2 FQGNSA, per germline. With 6 bases clipped from V and 0 bases from J, the junction kept 4 bases outside the gene matches. This CDR3 region has 15 residues. In DNA form, the CDR3 reads TGTGCCAGCAGTTACAGCGGGACGAACACCGGGGAGCTGTTTTTT. Protein: CASSYSGTNTGELFF.

The chain recombines TRBV6-1 with TRBJ2-3; D gene ambiguous. CDR1 is MNHNS and CDR2 is SASEGT in the germline V gene. V dropped 4 bases and J dropped 3 bases, with 11 bases sitting between them. The CDR3 loop spans 14 amino acids. The CDR3 DNA reads as TGTGCCAGCAGTGTGGGGTGGGGAACAGATACGCAGTATTTT. This translates into CASSVGWGTDTQYF.

This chain's CDR3 is CASSLGQGSGEQYF. For the CDR3, the DNA is TGCGCCAGCAGCTTGGGACAGGGGTCGGGCGAGCAGTACTTC. The rearrangement links TRBV5-1 to TRBJ2-7; 8 positions agree with TRBD1. The CDR3 totals 14 residues. Germline V gene sequence: CDR1 SGHRS, CDR2 YFSETQ. The V and J ends lost 0 bases and 6 bases, in that order; junction bases with no gene match: 5.

The chain employs TRBV9 and TRBJ2-3; D is perhaps TRBD1 or TRBD2 (5 bases each). This CDR3 is built from 15 residues. Germline V CDR1 and CDR2: SGDLS, YYNGEE. Between the trimmed V and J ends, which lost 3 bases and 8 bases, there was a span of 19 bases. CDR3 DNA sequence: TGTGCCAGCAGCGGGGGGATGCGGTCAGGGAGTACGCAGTATTTT. Encoded protein: CASSGGMRSGSTQYF.

The chain recombines TRBV6-9 with TRBJ2-7; 11 bases are shared with TRBD2. The CDR3 spans 15 residues. The V gene end was trimmed by 4 bases and the J gene end by 6 bases; junction bases not matched to a gene: 8. The germline CDR1 and CDR2 sequences are MNHGY and SVAAGI. CDR3 sequence: CASSSESSGRREQYF. Written as DNA, the CDR3 is TGTGCCAGCAGTTCCGAATCTAGCGGGAGGCGCGAGCAGTACTTC.

The CDR3 is CASSKLAGYNEQFF. As DNA, the CDR3 is TGTGCCAGTAGTAAACTAGCGGGATACAATGAGCAGTTCTTC. The chain uses TRBV19 and TRBJ2-1; 10 positions match TRBD2. In germline, CDR1 is LNHDA, CDR2 SQIVND (reference sequence). V shed 4 bases and J 4 bases; nucleotides not matched to a gene: 1. This CDR3 is 14 amino acids long.

The rearrangement joins TRBV7-6 to TRBJ1-1; TRBD1 aligns across 8 bases. V shed 2 bases and J 5 bases; nucleotides not matched to a gene: 4. In germline, CDR1 is SGHVS, CDR2 FNYEAQ. This CDR3 region has 14 residues. The CDR3 DNA is TGTGCCAGCAGCTTACAGGGGGCGGGTACTGAAGCTTTCTTT. Its translation: CASSLQGAGTEAFF.

This rearrangement joins TRBV7-2 to TRBJ1-5; the match to TRBD1 covers 8 bases. The J segment lost 5 bases and the V segment lost 4 bases, leaving 7 bases of the junction unmatched. Germline CDR1 and CDR2: SGHTA and FQGNSA. CDR3 length: 15 amino acids. For the CDR3, the DNA is TGTGCCAGCAGCTATAGGACAGGGTTGGATCAGCCCCAGCATTTT. It translates to CASSYRTGLDQPQHF.

V gene TRBV11-2 combines with J gene TRBJ2-2; D perhaps matches TRBD2 (6 bases). Germline-derived CDR1 and CDR2 are SGHAT and FQNNGV. There are 14 residues in the CDR3. Deletions cut 2 bases from V and 5 bases from J, with 9 bases between. The DNA of the CDR3 is TGTGCCAGCAGCTTAAATAGCGGAACCGGGGAGCTGTTTTTT. Translated, it gives CASSLNSGTGELFF. Complete variable domain (other parts from reference TRBV11-2 and TRBJ2-2): EAGVAQSPRYKIIEKRQSVAFWCNPISGHATLYWYQQILGQGPKLLIQFQNNGVVDDSQLPKDRFSAERLKGVDSTLKIQPAKLEDSAVYLCASSLNSGTGELFFGEGSRLTVL.

The chain combines TRBV7-3 with TRBJ2-3, with 11 nucleotides matching TRBD2. The junction had 12 bases not matched to a gene; V was cut back by 5 bases and J by 5 bases. The CDR3 runs 17 residues. Germline V gives CDR1 SGHTA, CDR2 FQGTGA. In DNA form, the CDR3 reads TGTGCCAGCAGCACCGGACTAGCGGGCTTCTACCGAGATACGCAGTATTTT. The encoded protein is CASSTGLAGFYRDTQYF.